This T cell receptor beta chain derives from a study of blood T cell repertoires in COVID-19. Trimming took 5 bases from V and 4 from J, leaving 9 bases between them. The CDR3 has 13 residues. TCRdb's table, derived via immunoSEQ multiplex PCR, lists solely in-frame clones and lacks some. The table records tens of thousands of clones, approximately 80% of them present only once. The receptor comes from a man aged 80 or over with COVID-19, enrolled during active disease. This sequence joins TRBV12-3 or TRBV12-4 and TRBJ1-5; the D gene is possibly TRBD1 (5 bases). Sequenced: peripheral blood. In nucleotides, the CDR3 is TGTGCCAGCAGTCCCAGGGTGAATCAGCCCCAGCATTTT. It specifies CASSPRVNQPQHF.